The rows below give T cell receptor beta chains drawn from one sample of a study of blood T cells in healthy people across ages. TCRdb reprocessed the 5' RACE reads with MiXCR, giving one entry per CDR3 protein. The table includes about 830,000 distinct CDR3 sequences, 55% to 65% detected once. The sample consisted of blood. These receptors were obtained from a man between 25 and 39 years old in good health. Each CDR3 is given with its conserved first and last residue. A D gene is named only where the DNA matches it firmly. Clone size is shown for a subset of rows, as once, few, many or a class of expanded clone.

d_call clone_size j_call v_call cdr3_nt cdr3_aa
. . TRBJ2-2 TRBV4-3 TGCGCCAGCAGCCACAACAGTGGTCCAACCGGGGAGCTGTTTTTT CASSHNSGPTGELFF
. . TRBJ1-2 TRBV7-9 TGTGCCAGCAGCTTATGGTCGGGCGTTGAGGCTCGTGGCTACACCTTC CASSLWSGVEARGYTF
TRBD1 few TRBJ2-2 TRBV11-3 TGTGCCAGCAGCTTAGGATCTTACAGGGGCACCGGGGAGCTGTTTTTT CASSLGSYRGTGELFF
TRBD1 . TRBJ2-5 TRBV5-1 TGCGCCAGCAGCTTCCGTGGACACGGACAGGGGAGATTAGAGACCCAGTACTTC CASSFRGHGQGRLETQYF
. . TRBJ2-7 TRBV5-1 TGCGCCAGCAGCTTGGTTGAACCAGGGGCCTACGAGCAGTACTTC CASSLVEPGAYEQYF
TRBD1 . TRBJ2-7 TRBV5-6 TGTGCCAGCAGCTTGCCAGGGACAGGGGCCTCCTACGAGCAGTACTTC CASSLPGTGASYEQYF
. . TRBJ2-3 TRBV20-1 TGCAGTGCTAGAATGCGAGACACAGATACGCAGTATTTT CSARMRDTDTQYF
TRBD1 many TRBJ1-1 TRBV15 TGTGCCACCAGCCACGATGTGGGGACAGGGTACACTGAAGCTTTCTTT CATSHDVGTGYTEAFF
. once TRBJ2-5 TRBV7-9 TGTGCCACCATTGCTGGGGCCTACCTGGAGACCCAGTACTTC CATIAGAYLETQYF
TRBD1 . TRBJ1-5 TRBV2 TGTGCCAGCCGGACAGGGAATAATCAGCCCCAGCATTTT CASRTGNNQPQHF
TRBD2 . TRBJ2-3 TRBV29-1 TGCAGCGTTGAGTCCTTAGCGGGGGGTGCAGATACGCAGTATTTT CSVESLAGGADTQYF
. . TRBJ2-2 TRBV12-5 TGTGCTAGTGGCCGGAATTACGGGGAGCTGTTTTTT CASGRNYGELFF
. . TRBJ2-1 TRBV4-3 TGCGCCAGCAGCCAAGGGGGCCCTCCCAATGAGCAGTTCTTC CASSQGGPPNEQFF
. . TRBJ1-6 TRBV9 TGTGCCAGCAGCGTATCGGGGCGCCCACATAATTCACCCCTCCACTTT CASSVSGRPHNSPLHF
. . TRBJ1-5 TRBV6-1 TGTGCCAGCACAACGGGAGCGGGTCAGCCCCAGCATTTT CASTTGAGQPQHF
. few TRBJ2-1 TRBV5-1 TGCGCCAGCAGAAGAGGGACCAATGAGCAGTTCTTC CASRRGTNEQFF
. once TRBJ2-5 TRBV15 TGTGCCACCGGCAGAAGAGGAAGGGTCTCCCGGGAGACCCAGTACTTC CATGRRGRVSRETQYF
TRBD1 . TRBJ2-7 TRBV28 TGTGCCAGCAGTTTATCCCCCGGGACAGTTCTTTACGAGCAGTACTTC CASSLSPGTVLYEQYF
. . TRBJ2-1 TRBV29-1 TGCAGCGTTGAAGAAGGGGGGGCCGGGAATGAGCAGTTCTTC CSVEEGGAGNEQFF
TRBD1 . TRBJ1-6 TRBV4-3 TGCTCCAGCAGCCAAGATAGGCAGGGGGAAAGCTCCTATAATTCACCCCTCCACTTT CSSSQDRQGESSYNSPLHF
TRBD2 . TRBJ2-3 TRBV9 TGTGCCAGCAGCGGAGAGCGGGGTCGCACAGATACGCAGTATTTT CASSGERGRTDTQYF
. . TRBJ1-5 TRBV3-1 TGTGCCAGCAGCCAAGATGGGACCCCGGGGCAGCCCCAGCATTTT CASSQDGTPGQPQHF
TRBD2 . TRBJ2-7 TRBV7-2 TGTGCCAGCAGCCCAAGAGAAACGGGGGGGCGAGGCGACGAGCAGTACTTC CASSPRETGGRGDEQYF
. . TRBJ2-1 TRBV9 TGTGCCAGCAGCGTAGGAAAGGCGTTAGTGGAGACCCAGTTCTTC CASSVGKALVETQFF
. . TRBJ2-7 TRBV15 TGTGCCACCAGCAGAGATTCTGCTTTAAGTTCTGTGCAGTACTTC CATSRDSALSSVQYF
. . TRBJ2-3 TRBV11-2 TGTGCCAGCAGCTTCCTAGGGGGGCGGGGGAGCACAGATACGCAGTATTTT CASSFLGGRGSTDTQYF
. . TRBJ2-5 TRBV20-1 TGCAGTGCACCTCGGGTGCAAGAGACCCAGTACTTC CSAPRVQETQYF
. . TRBJ2-7 TRBV4-3 TGCGCCAGCAGCCAAAAGACATACTCCTACGAGCAGTACTTC CASSQKTYSYEQYF
TRBD1 few TRBJ2-1 TRBV20-1 TGCAGTGCTAGATCAGGGGGTGAGACCCAGTTCTTC CSARSGGETQFF
. few TRBJ2-3 TRBV5-1 TGCGCCAGCAGCTTTGCGGGTTCGGATACGCAGTATTTT CASSFAGSDTQYF
TRBD1 . TRBJ2-7 TRBV7-2 TGTGCCAGCAGCTTAAAACAGGGGGCGCGCGAGCAGTACTTC CASSLKQGAREQYF
. . TRBJ2-7 TRBV14 TGTGCCAGCAGCCAAGAGGGTCTGAAGGGACGGAGGTACGAGCAGTACTTC CASSQEGLKGRRYEQYF
TRBD2 once TRBJ2-3 TRBV7-3 TGTGCCAGCAGCTTAGGAGGGCGGGGGAGCGGCACAGATACGCAGTATTTT CASSLGGRGSGTDTQYF
TRBD2 . TRBJ2-3 TRBV29-1 TGCAGCACCGTGACTAGCGGGGGGGCCCACGATACGCAGTATTTT CSTVTSGGAHDTQYF
. . TRBJ1-4 TRBV7-9 TGTGCCAGCAACCGCCCAGGGGAGAATGAAAAACTGTTTTTT CASNRPGENEKLFF
TRBD1 . TRBJ1-2 TRBV29-1 TGCAGCGTTGAATTGCAGGGGGCGAATGGCTACACCTTC CSVELQGANGYTF
. . TRBJ2-5 TRBV27 TGTGCCAGCAGTCCCGGGCCGTGGGAGACCCAGTACTTC CASSPGPWETQYF
. . TRBJ2-6 TRBV7-3 TGTGCCAGCAGCCTATCGACAGGGACTATCTCTGGGGCCAACGTCCTGACTTTC CASSLSTGTISGANVLTF
. . TRBJ2-7 TRBV9 TGTGCCAGCAGCGAGGATCCCGGGATGGGAGAGCAGTACTTC CASSEDPGMGEQYF
TRBD2 . TRBJ2-5 TRBV20-1 TGCAGTGCTAGAGATGACGGGCTAGCGGGCGTCCAAGAGACCCAGTACTTC CSARDDGLAGVQETQYF
TRBD1 few TRBJ2-7 TRBV20-1 TGCAGTGCTCACGACAGGGACTACGAGCAGTACTTC CSAHDRDYEQYF
. . TRBJ2-2 TRBV29-1 TGCAGCGTTTGGGGGGCCACGAACACCGGGGAGCTGTTTTTT CSVWGATNTGELFF
TRBD2 . TRBJ2-7 TRBV7-9 TGTGCCAGCAGCTGGGGGACTAGCGGCTACGAGCAGTACTTC CASSWGTSGYEQYF
. once TRBJ1-4 TRBV14 TGTGCCAGCAGCCAAGGGTTCTGGGAAAAACTGTTTTTT CASSQGFWEKLFF
TRBD1 . TRBJ2-6 TRBV13 TGTGCCAGCAGTCTTTTACAGGGGGCTGCTGGGGCCAACGTCCTGACTTTC CASSLLQGAAGANVLTF
. . TRBJ1-2 TRBV20-1 TGCAGTGCTAGAGAAGGGGGGCCGGGCTATGGCTACACCTTC CSAREGGPGYGYTF
. . TRBJ2-1 TRBV27 TGTGCCAGCAGTTTTGCGGACAAGCAGTTCTTC CASSFADKQFF
. . TRBJ2-1 TRBV7-2 TGTGCCAGCAGCCCAGAGGTCGGGACACTCTACAATGAGCAGTTCTTC CASSPEVGTLYNEQFF
TRBD2 . TRBJ2-7 TRBV3-1 TGTGCCAGCAGCCAACATAACGGCGGGGGGAACTACGAGCAGTACTTC CASSQHNGGGNYEQYF
TRBD1 . TRBJ2-5 TRBV6-5 TGTGCCAGCAGTTACTCCTACGGGACAGCGGCGGTGGGTCAAGAGACCCAGTACTTC CASSYSYGTAAVGQETQYF
. . TRBJ2-7 TRBV28 TGTGCCAGCAAAAGACGCGCAGGGAGCTACGAGCAGTACTTC CASKRRAGSYEQYF
. . TRBJ2-7 TRBV6-2/TRBV6-3 TGTGCCAGCAATTCTTTCTACGAGCAGTACTTC CASNSFYEQYF
. few TRBJ1-2 TRBV6-6 TGTGCCAGCGTCAAGGGTTATGGCTACACCTTC CASVKGYGYTF
. few TRBJ2-7 TRBV6-6 TGTGCCAGCAGTTACTCCCCGGGGATTAACGAGCAGTACTTC CASSYSPGINEQYF
TRBD2 . TRBJ2-7 TRBV20-1 TGCAGTGCGCCCGGGACTAGCGGGGGACTAACCTACGAGCAGTACTTC CSAPGTSGGLTYEQYF
. . TRBJ2-7 TRBV27 TGTGCCAGCAGTGACAGTGTCTCCTACAATGAGCAGTACTTC CASSDSVSYNEQYF
. once TRBJ1-1 TRBV12-3/TRBV12-4 TGTGCCAGCACCCGGGGTCGGGTTGAAGCTTTCTTT CASTRGRVEAFF